This TCR beta chain derives from a study of blood T cell repertoires in COVID-19. The overall study: COVID-19 samples collected from the United States, Italy and Spain covered acute and convalescent phases. T cells, B-cell-depleted T cells, or PBMCs supplied cDNA or gDNA.

This CDR3 is built from 12 residues. Trimming cost V 6 bases and J 6 bases, with 12 bases left between them. The germline V gene encodes CDR1 KGHSH and CDR2 LQKENI. In the original workflow: For nucleated cells, counts were estimated from reference gene primer amplification. Assay used: immunoSEQ multiplex PCR; TCRdb lists only in-frame clones, some missing. The DNA was the basis for D and trimming; V, J and clone size are from that table. The sample consists of 150,000 to 200,000 clones, 88% of them appearing once. This clonotype was sampled from a human donor in a cohort sampled during active COVID-19. Sequences were obtained from peripheral blood. The chain has TRBV18 and TRBJ2-7; D may be TRBD1 (7 bases). The CDR3 nucleotides read TGTGCCAGCTCCCCGGAGGGGGCCGAGCAGTACTTC. Its protein is CASSPEGAEQYF. Full variable domain (outside the CDR3, taken from reference TRBV18 and TRBJ2-7): NAGVMQNPRHLVRRRGQEARLRCSPMKGHSHVYWYRQLPEEGLKFMVYLQKENIIDESGMPKERFSAEFPKEGPSILRIQQVVRGDSAAYFCASSPEGAEQYFGPGTRLTVT.